This TCR beta chain was observed in a study of blood T cell repertoires in COVID-19. Turning to the study itself: Material from acute and convalescent COVID-19 was sourced from the United States, Italy and Spain. PBMCs, B-cell-depleted T cells, or T cells were the source of the cDNA or gDNA that made up the material.

Study processing details: Amplified reference gene primers provided the basis for estimating nucleated cell counts. Clones were sequenced by immunoSEQ multiplex PCR, and TCRdb holds only the in-frame ones, with some missing. That table furnishes V, J and clone size, whereas the DNA furnished D and trimming. The sample gives some 100,000 clones, about 86% of which show up once; roughly 4.7% is in the top ten. The CDR3 is 16 residues long. Germline V gene sequence: CDR1 SEHNR, CDR2 FQNEAQ (reference sequence). After removal of 6 bases from V and 3 bases from J, the junction contained 4 bases not matched to a gene.

The chain carries TRBV7-9 and TRBJ2-1; the match to TRBD2 covers 14 bases. Sequenced material: peripheral blood. The sequence derives from a human donor in a cohort sampled during active COVID-19. DNA of the CDR3: TGTGCCAGCAGACCGACTAGCGGGAGGGACTACAATGAGCAGTTCTTC. Its protein is CASRPTSGRDYNEQFF. Complete variable domain (other parts from reference TRBV7-9 and TRBJ2-1): DTGVSQNPRHKITKRGQNVTFRCDPISEHNRLYWYRQTLGQGPEFLTYFQNEAQLEKSRLLSDRFSAERPKGSFSTLEIQRTEQGDSAMYLCASRPTSGRDYNEQFFGPGTRLTVL.